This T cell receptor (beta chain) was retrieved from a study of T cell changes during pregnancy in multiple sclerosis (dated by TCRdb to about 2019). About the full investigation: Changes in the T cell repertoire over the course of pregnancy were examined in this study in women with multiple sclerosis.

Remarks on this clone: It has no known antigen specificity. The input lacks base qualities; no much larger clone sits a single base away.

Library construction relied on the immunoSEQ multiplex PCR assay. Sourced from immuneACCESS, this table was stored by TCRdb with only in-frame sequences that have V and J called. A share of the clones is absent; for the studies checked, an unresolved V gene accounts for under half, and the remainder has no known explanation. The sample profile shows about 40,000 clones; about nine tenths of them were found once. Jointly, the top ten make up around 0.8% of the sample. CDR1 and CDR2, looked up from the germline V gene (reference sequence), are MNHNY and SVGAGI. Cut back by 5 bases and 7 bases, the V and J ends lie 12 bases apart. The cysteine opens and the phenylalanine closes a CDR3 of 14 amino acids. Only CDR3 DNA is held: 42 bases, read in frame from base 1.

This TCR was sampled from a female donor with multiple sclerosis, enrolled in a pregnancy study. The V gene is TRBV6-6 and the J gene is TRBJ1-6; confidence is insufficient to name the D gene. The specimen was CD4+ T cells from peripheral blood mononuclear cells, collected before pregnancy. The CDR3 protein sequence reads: CASSPQVQNSPLHF. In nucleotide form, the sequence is TGTGCCAGCAGTCCCCAGGTCCAAAATTCACCCCTCCACTTT.